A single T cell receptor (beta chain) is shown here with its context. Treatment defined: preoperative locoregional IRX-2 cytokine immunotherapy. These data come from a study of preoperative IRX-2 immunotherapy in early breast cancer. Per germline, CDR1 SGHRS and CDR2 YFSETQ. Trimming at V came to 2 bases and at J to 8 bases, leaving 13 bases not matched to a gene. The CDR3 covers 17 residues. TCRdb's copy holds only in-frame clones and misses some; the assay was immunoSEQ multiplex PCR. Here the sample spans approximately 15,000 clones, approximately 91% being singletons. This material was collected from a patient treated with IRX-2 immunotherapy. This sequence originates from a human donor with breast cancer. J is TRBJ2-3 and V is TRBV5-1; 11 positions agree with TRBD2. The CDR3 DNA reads TGCGCCAGCAGCTTAGAGTCCCTAGCGGGGGGCCGGGGTACGCAGTATTTT. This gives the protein CASSLESLAGGRGTQYF.